This TCR beta chain was documented in a study of shared clonotypes between healthy human individuals. CD4+ cells were split into CD45RA+ naive and CD45RA-negative memory subsets. Note on this clone: No antigen is known for it.

V lost 6 bases to trimming and J lost 2 bases, with 14 bases between them. The CDR3 has 14 amino acids. The germline V gene has CDR1 MGHRA and CDR2 YSYEKL. The study, taken as a whole, reports: With a handful of donors compared, about 5% of naive CD4 clonotypes were shared.

The study ran the assay at deep level. Once extracted for a subset, genomic DNA was divided evenly among several immunoSEQ plates. The repertoire was sequenced with immunoSEQ multiplex PCR; TCRdb's copy has only in-frame clones and lacks some. This table holds 2,500,000 or so clones, more than 90% found once. This TCR derives from a man between 18 and 29 years old in good health. The sample consisted of naive CD4+ T cells sorted from blood. Sample subset: CD45RA+ positively selected. The chain combines TRBV4-1 with TRBJ2-7; D is uncertain. The CDR3 reads CASSLNLGPYEQYF. The CDR3 DNA reads as TGCGCCAGCAGTCTCAATTTAGGGCCCTACGAGCAGTACTTC.